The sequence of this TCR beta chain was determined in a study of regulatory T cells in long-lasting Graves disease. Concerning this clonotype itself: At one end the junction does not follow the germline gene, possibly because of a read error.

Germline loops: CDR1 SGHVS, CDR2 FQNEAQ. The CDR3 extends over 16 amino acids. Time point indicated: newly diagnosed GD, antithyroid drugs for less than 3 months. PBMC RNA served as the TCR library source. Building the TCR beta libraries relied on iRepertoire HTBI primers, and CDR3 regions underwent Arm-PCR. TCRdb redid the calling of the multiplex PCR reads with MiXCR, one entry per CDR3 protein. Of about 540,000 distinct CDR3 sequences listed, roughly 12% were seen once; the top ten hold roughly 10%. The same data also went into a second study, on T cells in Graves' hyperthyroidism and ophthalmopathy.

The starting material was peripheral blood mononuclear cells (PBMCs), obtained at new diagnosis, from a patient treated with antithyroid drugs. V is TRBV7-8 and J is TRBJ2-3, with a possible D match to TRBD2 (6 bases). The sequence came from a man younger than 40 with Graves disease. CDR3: CASNLALSGGGDTQYF. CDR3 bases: TGTGCCAGCAACTTAGCCTTGAGCGGAGGAGGGGATACGCAGTATTTT. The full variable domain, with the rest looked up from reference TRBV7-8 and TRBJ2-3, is GAGVSQSPRYKVAKRGQDVALRCDPISGHVSLFWYQQALGQGPEFLTYFQNEAQLDKSGLPSDRFFAERPEGSVSTLKIQRTQQEDSAVYLCASNLALSGGGDTQYFGPGTRLTVL.